Below, 4 T cell receptor beta chains from the same sample are listed, as sequenced in a study of naive and memory T cell subsets. An equimolar mix of two oligonucleotides served as the beta constant-region primer for TRBC1 and TRBC2. The ligated cDNA underwent four PCR rounds using SP2 and nested alpha and beta constant-region primers. TCRdb used MiXCR to reprocess the UMI-ligation and nested PCR reads, holding one entry per CDR3 protein. The top ten clones hold about 0.85% of a sample with 95,000 to 150,000 distinct CDR3 sequences, 35% to 45% of them seen once. The sample was central memory CD4+ T cells from blood. The receptors come from a human donor in good health.

This clonotype was counted a few times. The chain recombines TRBV6-5 with TRBJ2-1; possibly TRBD1 for D (6 bases). Trimming removed 0 bases from V and 6 bases from J, with 12 bases in between. The length of the CDR3 is 15 residues. From germline, CDR1 is MNHEY and CDR2 SVGAGI. The chain's CDR3 is CASSYSRTGINEQFF. The CDR3 region has the DNA TGTGCCAGCAGTTACTCGAGAACAGGGATCAATGAGCAGTTCTTC.

This clonotype was seen only a few times. This chain connects TRBV7-2 to TRBJ2-1, with TRBD2 matching 10 bases. Germline assignment: CDR1 SGHTA and CDR2 FQGNSA. The CDR3 totals 15 residues. V was pared by 0 bases and J by 5 bases, with 1 base of the junction left unmatched. The CDR3 DNA follows: TGTGCCAGCAGCTTAGCGGGACTAGCGCACAATGAGCAGTTCTTC. Amino acid sequence: CASSLAGLAHNEQFF.

The table lists this clonotype with many counts. This chain connects TRBV7-2 to TRBJ2-4, with D perhaps TRBD2 (5 bases). The CDR3 totals 18 residues. The V end was cut by 1 base, the J end by 5 bases, with 21 bases between. Germline lookup yields CDR1 SGHTA and CDR2 FQGNSA. Written as DNA, the CDR3 is TGTGCCAGCAGCTTAGGGTTCGGTCTGGCGGGCGGCGAAAACATTCAGTACTTC. Translation: CASSLGFGLAGGENIQYF. Full variable domain (rest looked up from reference TRBV7-2 and TRBJ2-4): GAGVSQSPSNKVTEKGKDVELRCDPISGHTALYWYRQSLGQGLEFLIYFQGNSAPDKSGLPSDRFSAERTGGSVSTLTIQRTQQEDSAVYLCASSLGFGLAGGENIQYFGAGTRLSVL.

This clonotype has only one observation. The chain recombines TRBV28 with TRBJ2-7; no reliable D call. V was pared by 5 bases and J by 12 bases, with 20 bases between. This CDR3 contains 13 residues. Germline V gene lookup returns CDR1 MDHEN and CDR2 SYDVKM. CDR3 DNA: TGTGCCAGCAGTAGGAACAGCCTCCCCCGCTGGTACTTC. It translates to CASSRNSLPRWYF. The variable domain in full, with the rest retrieved from reference TRBV28 and TRBJ2-7, is DVKVTQSSRYLVKRTGEKVFLECVQDMDHENMFWYRQDPGLGLRLIYFSYDVKMKEKGDIPEGYSVSREKKERFSLILESASTNQTSMYLCASSRNSLPRWYFGPGTRLTVT.